The 7 T cell receptor beta chains below come from one sample, sequenced in a study of PD-L1 blockade in urothelial cancer. Time point noted: pretreatment peripheral blood. The data were produced by immunoSEQ multiplex PCR, yet TCRdb's version contains in-frame clones alone and is incomplete. The sample records about 86,000 clones, around 85% being singletons. Sequencing was performed on PBMCs, taken around atezolizumab (anti-PD-L1) treatment. Receptors were obtained from a man in his fifties or sixties with urothelial cancer.

The rearrangement joins TRBV5-8 to TRBJ2-7; D is perhaps TRBD1 (7 bases). Germline CDR1 SGHTS, CDR2 YDEGEE. The CDR3 is 16 amino acids. Trimming removed 5 bases at V and 5 bases at J, with 23 bases between. The CDR3 loop is CASRFPGTDRAHEQYF. CDR3 nucleotides: TGTGCCAGCAGGTTTCCGGGGACTGACAGGGCGCACGAGCAGTACTTC.

The chain's CDR3 is CASSPTATYSVNYGYTF. CDR3 sequence (DNA): TGTGCCAGCTCACCGACAGCTACCTACTCTGTCAACTATGGCTACACCTTC. V usage is TRBV18 and J usage is TRBJ1-2, with D maybe TRBD1 (5 bases). This CDR3 comprises 17 residues. Trimming removed 3 bases from V and 2 bases from J, with 19 bases in between. Germline lookup yields CDR1 KGHSH and CDR2 LQKENI.

V gene TRBV19 combines with J gene TRBJ2-2, with 7 bases identical to TRBD1. V lost 10 bases and J lost 11; bases outside the gene matches: 10. In germline, CDR1 is LNHDA, CDR2 SQIVND (reference sequence). CDR3 length: 12 residues. CDR3 in DNA: TGTGCCACTAAAGAAAGGGGGCGAGAGCTGTTTTTT. This gives the protein CATKERGRELFF.

The chain joins TRBV5-1 to TRBJ1-2; 7 nucleotides match TRBD1. V shed 2 bases and J 0 bases; nucleotides not matched to a gene: 1. The CDR3 extends over 14 amino acids. The germline CDR1 and CDR2 sequences are SGHRS and YFSETQ. The CDR3 DNA reads as TGCGCCAGCAGCTTAGGGACAGCTAACTATGGCTACACCTTC. It codes for CASSLGTANYGYTF.

This clone was seen a single time. The chain employs TRBV7-6 and TRBJ2-1; D is possibly TRBD2 (5 bases). The CDR3 has 19 residues. Germline V gene sequence: CDR1 SGHVS, CDR2 FNYEAQ. The germline V and J ends were trimmed by 1 base and 6 bases, with 25 bases remaining between them. The CDR3 reads CASSLEVAGGPRIGNEQFF. Here the CDR3 DNA reads TGTGCCAGCAGCTTAGAGGTCGCGGGCGGGCCAAGGATTGGCAATGAGCAGTTCTTC.

This clone was detected once. The rearrangement links TRBV2 to TRBJ2-2; D is perhaps TRBD2 (8 bases). Trimming took off 6 bases at V and 4 bases at J, with 21 bases between the two ends. The CDR3 runs to 17 residues. The germline gives CDR1 SNHLY, CDR2 FYNNEI. The CDR3 DNA reads as TGTGCCAGCAGCGCATTAGGGGGCGGGGGGCCCACCGGGGAGCTGTTTTTT. It is translated as CASSALGGGGPTGELFF. Complete variable domain (other parts from reference TRBV2 and TRBJ2-2): EPEVTQTPSHQVTQMGQEVILRCVPISNHLYFYWYRQILGQKVEFLVSFYNNEISEKSEIFDDQFSVERPDGSNFTLKIRSTKLEDSAMYFCASSALGGGGPTGELFFGEGSRLTVL.

The chain employs TRBV7-3 and TRBJ2-7; D is perhaps TRBD2 (7 bases). The ends were cut back, 1 base at V and 5 bases at J, with 15 bases in the middle. The CDR3 runs 15 residues. Germline CDR1 is SGHTA and CDR2 is FQGTGA. CDR3 sequence (DNA): TGTGCCAGCAGCTTAATCGGGGGGCGCGGGCACGAGCAGTACTTC. Its translation is CASSLIGGRGHEQYF.